Included here is one TCR beta chain sequence, with context. Its antigen is still unknown. Receptor libraries were prepared by the immunoSEQ multiplex PCR assay. For the multiplex PCR, a mixture combining 60 forward primers for TCR Vbeta segments and 13 reverse primers for TCR Jbeta segments was used. The CDR3 region of rearranged TCR beta genes was amplified from genomic DNA by a multiplex PCR assay. The Illumina HiSeq System was used to sequence the amplified TCR beta libraries as 87-base-pair reads. The original pipeline was this. A later analysis counted some 80 million unique TCR beta chains across the 550 to 700 repertoires, and some 11 million of these chains were shared by at least two donors. Raw reads were error-corrected and collapsed into unique sequences with a nearest-neighbor algorithm that merged closely related sequences to remove PCR and sequencing errors. To assign V, D and J gene segments, CDR3 sequences were aligned to IMGT reference sequences. Each retained sequence needed at least a six-nucleotide match to both a V gene segment and a J gene segment. A rearrangement counted as productive if the CDR3 had no stop codons and remained in frame with V and J, and every other rearrangement counted as non-productive. Following IMGT convention, CDR3 was defined as the stretch from the second conserved V-encoded cysteine to the conserved J-encoded phenylalanine. The earlier analysis of some 540 of the donors excluded any sequence lacking an unambiguous match to a single V gene segment. An earlier analysis of fewer than 750 of the donors called V segments functional above 56.7% productive rearrangements and segregating when the between-donor standard deviation exceeded 5%. To diagnose cytomegalovirus status from the catalog of TCR beta chain sequences, a statistical classification framework was built. A later analysis assigned V and J genes by comparing TCR nucleotide sequences with IMGT/GENE-DB human TR gene sequences. A later analysis assigned CDR3 sequences and most-parsimonious VDJ recombination scenarios with the TCRdist pipeline. In a later analysis, every TCR beta chain was defined by the combination of its CDR3 amino acid sequence and its V-gene family, and reads without a unique V-gene family were dropped. To address suspected cross-contamination and a sequencing artifact, a later analysis removed roughly 580 highly shared, low-generation-probability nucleotide sequences. For each public chain, a later analysis derived a clonal expansion index from normalized ranks of inferred template counts within each repertoire. In a later analysis, generation probabilities were computed with a VDJ recombination model fitted to out-of-frame rearrangements, and the resulting probabilities were checked against IGoR. Hypergeometric tests were used in a later analysis to score TCR-TCR, TCR-HLA and TCR-CMV co-occurrence, with a repertoire-size bias correction applied to the TCR pairs. False discovery rates were estimated in a later analysis by permuting HLA or CMV assignments 20 times. A later analysis grouped co-occurring TCRs with DBSCAN, adding TCRdist sequence similarity when clustering within HLA-allele-positive subsets. For co-occurrence clustering, repertoires with fewer than 30,000 or more than 120,000 public chains were excluded, along with five repertoires with anomalous nucleotide sharing. TCRdb took over this immuneACCESS table, retaining in-frame rearrangements with V and J assigned. Such tables are incomplete; in checked studies, under half of the missing clones stem from an unresolved V gene, and the remainder is unexplained. That table furnishes V, J and clone size, whereas the DNA furnished D and trimming. This sample's listing comprises 45,000 or so clones. Together, the top ten hold about a sixth of the sample.

The data were taken from a study of cytomegalovirus exposure and HLA in healthy donors (dated by TCRdb to 2016 to 2017). Notes on the research overall: An earlier analysis of some 500 of the donors reported about 250 Gb of sequence data and some 120 million unique TCR beta sequences from 150 million to 200 million T cells. In a later genetic analysis, genome-wide SNP genotypes for about three fifths of the roughly 670 donors were used, and that subset was treated as a discovery cohort. About 330 gigabases of sequencing data and around 88 million unique TCR sequences made up an early release that covered under 750 HLA-typed donors. In an earlier analysis of over 550 of the donors, high-throughput TCR beta sequencing was used to judge whether each TCR beta V gene segment behaved as functional or pseudogenic. Besides the first cohort of roughly 640 subjects, a separate validation cohort made up of roughly 130 different subjects was used. Typing coverage varied by locus: 629-630 donors for A, B, C, DRB1 and DQB1; approximately 500 for DQA1; approximately 610 for DPA1; 450 to 480 for DPB1. All discovery cohort repertoires had been generated using a single sequencing platform. In a later analysis, previously published TCR beta repertoires from several hundred donors were re-analyzed and high-resolution HLA genotyping was added so that TCR occurrence patterns could be studied. HLA typing covered class I and class II loci at four-digit resolution. A few DR-DQ haplotypes were treated as single units for association and clustering because of strong linkage in the cohort. Donor age, sex, ethnicity and CMV serostatus were collected together with the repertoire data. Across roughly 420 genotyped donors of the cohort, an average of approximately 220,000 unique TCR beta nucleotide sequences per donor were sequenced, and around 19% of those sequences were non-productive. Of the roughly 400 genotyped donors, over 65% fell in the genetic ancestry cluster associated with self-reported Caucasian donors. The later analysis used no new phenotypic data to find candidate immune exposures, relying instead on TCR beta sequences and their occurrence across donors. To predict cytomegalovirus infection status, the study brought together high-throughput TCR immunosequencing, statistical association of individual TCRs with disease status, and machine learning. The study profiled the T cell repertoires of 666 subjects by immunosequencing and related them to cytomegalovirus serostatus. The aim of the study was to test whether cataloging public T cell receptors could identify signatures of past pathogen exposure.

The cohort comprised more than 550 healthy bone marrow donors. All cohort members were sampled while nominally healthy, although unrecorded immune exposures were likely present. The donor was CMV seronegative and was included in the group of 352 seronegative cohort members. Every donor gave a peripheral blood sample, and the peripheral blood mononuclear cells from that sample were used for TCR beta sequencing. The Qiagen DNeasy Blood Extraction Kit was used to extract genomic DNA from the blood cell samples. The paper's findings and limits, for the study overall: A few of the identified cytomegalovirus-associated TCR beta chains were confirmed in vitro to be specific for cytomegalovirus antigens. In an earlier analysis of approximately 590 of the donors, most TCR beta V segments appeared in productive rearrangements about 87% or about 30% of the time, broadly matching IMGT annotations. A group of highly shared sequence variants was considered likely to be a technical artifact of the sequencing pipeline. Linkage disequilibrium might explain the correlated functional status among segregating V segments, but an unknown experimental factor could not be ruled out. Compared with the 666-donor mean, donors in an Asian-associated ancestry cluster had fewer N-insertions in productive TCRs, according to a later genetic analysis. The authors suggested that the approach could potentially be extended to other disease states and immunological phenotypes. The study gave a list of 150 to 200 TCR beta chains associated with cytomegalovirus. When HLA alleles, especially DR and DQ, strongly co-occurred, TCR associations were difficult to assign to individual alleles. Presence/absence analyses assumed roughly uniform sequencing depth across donors, an assumption that may not hold. In a later analysis, HLA-associated TCR beta chains were found to be more clonally expanded and to have lower generation probabilities than equally common non-associated chains. Because HLA typing was missing for some donors at each locus, association tests included only the typed subset. An association between a missense DCLRE1C variant and V-gene and J-gene trimming of TCR beta chains was found in a later genetic analysis and replicated in an independent cohort. According to a later analysis, most CMV-associated TCR beta chains appeared to be HLA-restricted, and the HLA associations seemed to be driven largely by CMV exposure. The only immune exposure information available for the cohort was CMV serostatus. The cohort was sequenced for TCR beta chains only, and without alpha or paired-chain data the features that could be detected were limited. Some IMGT-functional V segments, including TRBV6-2 and TRBV6-3, could not be told apart with the 87-base-pair reads, so those segments were excluded. In a later analysis, the rate of TCR association differed among HLA loci, with DRB1 alleles having the most associated TCRs and HLA-C alleles having the fewest. Cytomegalovirus status was reported to be diagnosed by the classifier with high specificity and sensitivity in both the original and validation cohorts. A further reported finding was that TCR beta sequences accurately predicted the HLA-A and HLA-B alleles for most subjects in the first cohort. The earlier analysis of nearly 600 of the donors excluded 15 to 20 rarely observed V segments, including chromosome 9 orphons, because counts were too low. In a later analysis, several top co-occurrence clusters were reported to appear linked to parvovirus B19, influenza, CMV and Epstein-Barr virus. Across donors, most TCR sequences were observed very rarely, whereas some public TCRs were present in many individuals. In a later analysis, 16,951 TCR beta sequences were associated with specific HLA alleles at a false discovery rate of 0.05.

The CDR3 has 15 amino acids, counting the end cysteine and phenylalanine. Here the CDR3 DNA is all that survives: 45 bases in frame from base 1. In the germline V gene, CDR1 corresponds to SGHTA and CDR2 to FQGTGA. V is trimmed back by 5 bases and J by 1 base, and the junction contains 5 bases that no gene match accounts for. Sequences were obtained from PBMCs. The TCR sequence derives from a male donor in good health and CMV-seronegative. The chain links TRBV7-3 with TRBJ2-7; a stretch of 10 junction bases matches TRBD1. The CDR3 region: CASSTGQGISYEQYF. The bases are TGTGCCAGCAGCACGGGACAGGGGATTTCCTACGAGCAGTACTTC. The reference TRBV7-3 and TRBJ2-7 proteins fill in what lies around the CDR3, so the full variable domain reads GAGVSQTPSNKVTEKGKYVELRCDPISGHTALYWYRQSLGQGPEFLIYFQGTGAADDSGLPNDRFFAVRPEGSVSTLKIQRTERGDSAVYLCASSTGQGISYEQYFGPGTRLTVT.